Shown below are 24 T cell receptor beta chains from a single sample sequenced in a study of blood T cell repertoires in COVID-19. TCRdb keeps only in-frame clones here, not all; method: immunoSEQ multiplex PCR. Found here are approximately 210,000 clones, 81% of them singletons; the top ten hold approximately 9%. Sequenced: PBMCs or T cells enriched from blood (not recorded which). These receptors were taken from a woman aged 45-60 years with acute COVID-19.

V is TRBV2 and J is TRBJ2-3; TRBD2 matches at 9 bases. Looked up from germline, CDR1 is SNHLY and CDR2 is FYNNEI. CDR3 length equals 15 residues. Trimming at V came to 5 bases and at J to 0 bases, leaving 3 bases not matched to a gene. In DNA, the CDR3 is TGTGCCAGCAGTTTGACTAGCGGTAGCACAGATACGCAGTATTTT. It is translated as CASSLTSGSTDTQYF.

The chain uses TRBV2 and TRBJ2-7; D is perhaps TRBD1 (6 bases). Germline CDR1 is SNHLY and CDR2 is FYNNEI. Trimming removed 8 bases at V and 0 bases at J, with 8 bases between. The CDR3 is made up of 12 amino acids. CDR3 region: CASRDNSYEQYF. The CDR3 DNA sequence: TGTGCCAGCCGGGACAACTCCTACGAGCAGTACTTC.

As DNA, the CDR3 is TGTGCCAGCAGCCCAACTCTACACACCGGGGAGCTGTTTTTT. Translation gives CASSPTLHTGELFF. The rearrangement uses TRBV14 and TRBJ2-2; no firm D call. This CDR3 comprises 14 residues. CDR1 is SGHDN and CDR2 is FVKESK in the germline V gene. The V end lost 4 bases, the J end lost 3 bases, and 9 bases lay between the germline ends.

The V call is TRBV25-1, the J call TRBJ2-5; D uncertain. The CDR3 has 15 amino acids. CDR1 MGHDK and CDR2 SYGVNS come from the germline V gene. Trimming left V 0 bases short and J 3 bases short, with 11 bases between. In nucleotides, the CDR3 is TGTGCCAGCAGTGAATATCTCGGCAGGAAAGAGACCCAGTACTTC. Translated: CASSEYLGRKETQYF.

The CDR3 spells CASQVNTEAFF. CDR3 bases: TGTGCCAGCCAGGTAAACACTGAAGCTTTCTTT. This chain joins TRBV19 and TRBJ1-1; D gene uncertain. V lost 9 bases to trimming and J lost 2 bases, with 7 bases between them. Germline V lookup: CDR1 LNHDA, CDR2 SQIVND (reference sequence). This CDR3 comprises 11 residues.

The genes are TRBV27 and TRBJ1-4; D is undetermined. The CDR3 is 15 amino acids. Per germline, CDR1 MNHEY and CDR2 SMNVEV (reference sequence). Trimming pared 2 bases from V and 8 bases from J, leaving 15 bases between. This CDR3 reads CASSLISAGNEKLFF. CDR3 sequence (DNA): TGTGCCAGCAGTTTAATCTCGGCGGGGAACGAAAAACTGTTTTTT.

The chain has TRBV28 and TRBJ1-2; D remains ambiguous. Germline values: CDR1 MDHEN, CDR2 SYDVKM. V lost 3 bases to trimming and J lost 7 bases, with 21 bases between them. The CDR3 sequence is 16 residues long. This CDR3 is CASSFSGVRVVGGYTF. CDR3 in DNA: TGTGCCAGCAGTTTTTCCGGCGTGCGGGTGGTGGGTGGCTACACCTTC.

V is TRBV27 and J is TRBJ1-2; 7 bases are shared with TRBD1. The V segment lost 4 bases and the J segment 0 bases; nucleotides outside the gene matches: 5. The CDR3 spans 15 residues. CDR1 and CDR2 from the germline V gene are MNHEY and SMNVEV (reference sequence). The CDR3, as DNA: TGTGCCAGCAGTTCCCGGACAGGAGCTAACTATGGCTACACCTTC. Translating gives CASSSRTGANYGYTF.

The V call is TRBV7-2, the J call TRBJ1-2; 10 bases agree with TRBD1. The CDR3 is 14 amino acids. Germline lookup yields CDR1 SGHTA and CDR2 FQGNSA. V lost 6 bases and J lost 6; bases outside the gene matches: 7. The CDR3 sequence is CASSPGTGDNGYTF. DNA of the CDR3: TGTGCCAGCAGTCCAGGGACAGGGGATAATGGCTACACCTTC.

The CDR3 here is CASQGRGRAFF. The DNA for the CDR3 is TGTGCCAGTCAGGGTAGGGGTAGAGCTTTCTTT. The chain has TRBV6-5 and TRBJ1-1, with D perhaps matching TRBD1 (5 bases). Germline CDR1 MNHEY, CDR2 SVGAGI. The CDR3 loop spans 11 amino acids. V lost 9 bases to trimming and J lost 10 bases, with 15 bases between them.

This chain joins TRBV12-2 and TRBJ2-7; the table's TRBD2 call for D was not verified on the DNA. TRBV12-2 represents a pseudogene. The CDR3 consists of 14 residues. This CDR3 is CASRAPTMIYEQYF. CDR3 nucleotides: TGTGCAAGTCGCGCCCCCACTATGATCTACGAGCAGTACTTC.

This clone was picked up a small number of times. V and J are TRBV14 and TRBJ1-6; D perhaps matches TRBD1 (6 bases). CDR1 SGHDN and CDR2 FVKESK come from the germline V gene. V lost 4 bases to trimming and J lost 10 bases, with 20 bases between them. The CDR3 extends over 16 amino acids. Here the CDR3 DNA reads TGTGCCAGCAGCCCACGAACAGGGAACGTACAATCACCCCTCCACTTT. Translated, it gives CASSPRTGNVQSPLHF.

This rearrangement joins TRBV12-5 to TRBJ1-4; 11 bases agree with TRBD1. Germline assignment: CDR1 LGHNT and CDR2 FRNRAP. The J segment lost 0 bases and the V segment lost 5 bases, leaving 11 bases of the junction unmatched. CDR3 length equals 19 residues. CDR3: CASGAGTGGFAATNEKLFF. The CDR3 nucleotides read TGTGCTAGTGGTGCCGGGACAGGGGGATTTGCGGCAACTAATGAAAAACTGTTTTTT. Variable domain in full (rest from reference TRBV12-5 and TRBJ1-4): DARVTQTPRHKVTEMGQEVTMRCQPILGHNTVFWYRQTMMQGLELLAYFRNRAPLDDSGMPKDRFSAEMPDATLATLKIQPSEPRDSAVYFCASGAGTGGFAATNEKLFFGSGTQLSVL.

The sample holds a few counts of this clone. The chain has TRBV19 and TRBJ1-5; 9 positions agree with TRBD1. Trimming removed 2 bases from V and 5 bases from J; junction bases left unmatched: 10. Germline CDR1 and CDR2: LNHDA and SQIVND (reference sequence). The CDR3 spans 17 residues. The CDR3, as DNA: TGTGCCAGTAGTATACGGGACAGGGTAGTTGCGGATCAGCCCCAGCATTTT. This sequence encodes CASSIRDRVVADQPQHF.

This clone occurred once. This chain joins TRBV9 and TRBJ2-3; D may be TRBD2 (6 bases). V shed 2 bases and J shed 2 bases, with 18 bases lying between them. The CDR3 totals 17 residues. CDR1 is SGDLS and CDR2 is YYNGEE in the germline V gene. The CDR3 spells CASSVSVYGGVTDTQYF. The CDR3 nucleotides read TGTGCCAGCAGCGTGAGCGTGTATGGCGGGGTCACAGATACGCAGTATTTT.

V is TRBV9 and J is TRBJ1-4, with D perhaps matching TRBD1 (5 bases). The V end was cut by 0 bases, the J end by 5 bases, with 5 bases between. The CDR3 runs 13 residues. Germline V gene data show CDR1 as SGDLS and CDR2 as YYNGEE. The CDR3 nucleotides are TGTGCCAGCAGCGTAGGACAGAATGAAAAACTGTTTTTT. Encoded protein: CASSVGQNEKLFF.

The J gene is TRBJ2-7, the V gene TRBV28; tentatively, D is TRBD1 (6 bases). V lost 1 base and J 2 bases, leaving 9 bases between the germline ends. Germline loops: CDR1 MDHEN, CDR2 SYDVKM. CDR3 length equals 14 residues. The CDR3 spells CASSLFQGTYEQYF. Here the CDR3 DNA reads TGTGCCAGCAGTTTATTTCAGGGGACCTACGAGCAGTACTTC.

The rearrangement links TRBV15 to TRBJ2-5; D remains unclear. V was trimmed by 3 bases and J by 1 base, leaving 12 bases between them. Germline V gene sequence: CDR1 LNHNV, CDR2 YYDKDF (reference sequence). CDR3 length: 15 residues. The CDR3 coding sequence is TGTGCCACCAGCAGGACACCTAACCTCCAAGAGACCCAGTACTTC. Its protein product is CATSRTPNLQETQYF.

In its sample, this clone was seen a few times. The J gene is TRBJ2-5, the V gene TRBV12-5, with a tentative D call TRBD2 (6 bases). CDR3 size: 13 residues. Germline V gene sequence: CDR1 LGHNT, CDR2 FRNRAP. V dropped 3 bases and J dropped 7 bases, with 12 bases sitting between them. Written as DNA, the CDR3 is TGTGCTAGTGGTTTCGATGGGGGAGGGACCCAGTACTTC. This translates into CASGFDGGGTQYF.

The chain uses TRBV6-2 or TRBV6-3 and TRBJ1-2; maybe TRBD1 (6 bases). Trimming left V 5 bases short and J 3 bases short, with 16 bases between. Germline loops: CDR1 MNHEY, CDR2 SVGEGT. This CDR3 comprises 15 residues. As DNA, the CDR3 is TGTGCCAGCAGTGACGTGTGGGGGCGAGACTATGGCTACACCTTC. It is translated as CASSDVWGRDYGYTF.

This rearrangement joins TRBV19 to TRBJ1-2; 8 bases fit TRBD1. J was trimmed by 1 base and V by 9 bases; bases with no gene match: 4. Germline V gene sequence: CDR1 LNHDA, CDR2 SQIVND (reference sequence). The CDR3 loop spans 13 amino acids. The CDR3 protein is CASRDRLNYGYTF. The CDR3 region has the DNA TGTGCCAGCCGGGACAGGCTTAACTATGGCTACACCTTC.

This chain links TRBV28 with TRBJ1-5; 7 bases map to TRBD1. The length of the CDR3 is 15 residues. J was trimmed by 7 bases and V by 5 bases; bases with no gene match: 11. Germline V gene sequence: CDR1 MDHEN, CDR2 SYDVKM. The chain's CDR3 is CASSPPRQGAQPQHF. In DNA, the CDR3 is TGTGCCAGCAGTCCCCCGAGACAGGGAGCCCAGCCCCAGCATTTT. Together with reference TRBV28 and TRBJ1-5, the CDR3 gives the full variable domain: DVKVTQSSRYLVKRTGEKVFLECVQDMDHENMFWYRQDPGLGLRLIYFSYDVKMKEKGDIPEGYSVSREKKERFSLILESASTNQTSMYLCASSPPRQGAQPQHFGDGTRLSIL.

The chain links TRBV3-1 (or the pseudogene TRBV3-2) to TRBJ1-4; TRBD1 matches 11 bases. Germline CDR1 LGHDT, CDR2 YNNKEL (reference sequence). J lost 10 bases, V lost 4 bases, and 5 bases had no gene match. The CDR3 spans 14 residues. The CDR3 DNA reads TGTGCCAGCAGCCGAGGACAGGGGGCGGTAAAACTGTTTTTT. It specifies CASSRGQGAVKLFF.

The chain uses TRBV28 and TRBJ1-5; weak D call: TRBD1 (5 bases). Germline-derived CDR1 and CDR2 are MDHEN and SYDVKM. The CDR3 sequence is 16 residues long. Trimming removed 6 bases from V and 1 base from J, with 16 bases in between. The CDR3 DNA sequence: TGTGCCAGCAGGAGCAGGGAAGGGGCGAGCAATCAGCCCCAGCATTTT. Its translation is CASRSREGASNQPQHF.